These 13 T cell receptor beta chains came from one sample sequenced in a study of blood T cells in healthy people across ages. Next came a second PCR, run for about 6 to 12 cycles, which used a sample-barcoded 5' primer along with a J-beta primer mix. Each CDR3 protein is one row after TCRdb ran MiXCR on the 5' RACE reads. The top ten hold approximately 0.71% of the sample, which has about 1 million distinct CDR3 sequences, around 27% seen once. The data were also submitted as part of a second study, on T cells of mothers and their children.

The sample was blood. The receptors stem from a girl aged 2-10 years in good health.

This clonotype occurred a few times. The chain couples TRBV5-1 to TRBJ2-5; D gene ambiguous. Deletions cut 7 bases from V and 0 bases from J, with 10 bases between. The CDR3 covers 13 residues. Germline values: CDR1 SGHRS, CDR2 YFSETQ. As DNA, the CDR3 is TGCGCCAGCGCAGACGGATACCAAGAGACCCAGTACTTC. It encodes CASADGYQETQYF. The full variable domain, completed using reference TRBV5-1 and TRBJ2-5, is KAGVTQTPRYLIKTRGQQVTLSCSPISGHRSVSWYQQTPGQGLQFLFEYFSETQRNKGNFPGRFSGRQFSNSRSEMNVSTLELGDSALYLCASADGYQETQYFGPGTRLLVL.

This clonotype turned up a few times. This chain uses TRBV10-3 with TRBJ1-4; D not certain. V lost 3 bases, J lost 3 bases, and 11 bases lay in between. CDR1 and CDR2 (germline): ENHRY, SYGVKD. The length of the CDR3 is 15 residues. CDR3 in DNA: TGTGCCATCAGTGAAACGGGTCTTTCTAATGAAAAACTGTTTTTT. Translated, it gives CAISETGLSNEKLFF.

Only a few counts were recorded for this clonotype. This sequence joins TRBV12-3 or TRBV12-4 and TRBJ2-1, with D perhaps matching TRBD2 (6 bases). The CDR3 runs to 17 residues. Trimming took off 3 bases at V and 5 bases at J, with 20 bases between the two ends. For the CDR3, the DNA is TGTGCCAGCAGTTTCTCAGGGTGGGGGGAGAGGGACAATGAGCAGTTCTTC. Residues: CASSFSGWGERDNEQFF.

The CDR3 loop is CASSQHAGQPNTEAFF. DNA of the CDR3: TGTGCCAGCAGCCAACACGCGGGACAGCCGAACACTGAAGCTTTCTTT. The chain combines TRBV14 with TRBJ1-1, with 7 bases lining up with TRBD1. Germline V gene lookup returns CDR1 SGHDN and CDR2 FVKESK. CDR3 size: 16 residues. The J segment lost 1 base and the V segment lost 2 bases, leaving 7 bases of the junction unmatched. Complete variable domain (other parts from reference TRBV14 and TRBJ1-1): EAGVTQFPSHSVIEKGQTVTLRCDPISGHDNLYWYRRVMGKEIKFLLHFVKESKQDESGMPNNRFLAERTGGTYSTLKVQPAELEDSGVYFCASSQHAGQPNTEAFFGQGTRLTVV.

In nucleotides, the CDR3 is TGCAGCGTTGAATTAGGGCTTACCTACAATGAGCAGTTCTTC. It yields the protein CSVELGLTYNEQFF. This chain joins TRBV29-1 and TRBJ2-5; D is uncertain. The DNA end favors TRBJ2-1, so the J call may be wrong. This CDR3 has 14 amino acids. The V gene's germline CDR1 is SQVTM and CDR2 ANQGSEA.

This sequence joins TRBV5-1 and TRBJ2-5, with D possibly matching TRBD1 (6 bases). V lost 4 bases and J lost 4, with 17 bases in between. CDR3 length equals 15 residues. The germline gives CDR1 SGHRS, CDR2 YFSETQ. CDR3 DNA: TGCGCCAGCAGCGTCGGGACACCCGGGGCAGAGACCCAGTACTTC. Translating gives CASSVGTPGAETQYF. Variable domain in full (rest from reference TRBV5-1 and TRBJ2-5): KAGVTQTPRYLIKTRGQQVTLSCSPISGHRSVSWYQQTPGQGLQFLFEYFSETQRNKGNFPGRFSGRQFSNSRSEMNVSTLELGDSALYLCASSVGTPGAETQYFGPGTRLLVL.

The gene calls are TRBV7-2 and TRBJ2-5; 7 nucleotides align to TRBD2. Germline values: CDR1 SGHTA, CDR2 FQGNSA. The J segment lost 3 bases and the V segment lost 2 bases, leaving 12 bases of the junction unmatched. This CDR3 region has 17 residues. CDR3 protein: CASSLMHLSGAKETQYF. DNA of the CDR3: TGTGCCAGCAGCTTAATGCATTTAAGCGGGGCAAAAGAGACCCAGTACTTC.

This clonotype was seen a handful of times. The chain links TRBV3-1 to TRBJ2-5; TRBD2 matches at 9 bases. Trimming removed 6 bases from V and 0 bases from J; junction bases left unmatched: 8. The germline V gene encodes CDR1 LGHDT and CDR2 YNNKEL (reference sequence). The CDR3 contains 16 residues. DNA for the CDR3: TGTGCCAGCAGTCTGGTAGCGGGAGAAAACCAAGAGACCCAGTACTTC. Amino acid sequence: CASSLVAGENQETQYF.

The chain has TRBV16 and TRBJ2-7, with D possibly TRBD2 on 5 matching bases. This CDR3 has 16 amino acids. Germline CDR1 and CDR2: KGHSY and FQNENV. V was shortened by 4 bases and J by 3 bases, with 19 bases between the two germline ends. CDR3 in amino acids: CASSPTASPHGYEQYF. The DNA of the CDR3 is TGTGCCAGCAGCCCCACAGCTAGCCCCCATGGCTACGAGCAGTACTTC.

This clonotype was counted a few times. V is TRBV12-3 or TRBV12-4 and J is TRBJ2-1, with 8 bases lining up with TRBD1. Losses at the gene ends were 5 bases for V and 3 bases for J; bases not matched to a gene: 9. The CDR3 runs 16 residues. DNA for the CDR3: TGTGCCAGCAGTCCGGGACAGGCCTTATACTACAATGAGCAGTTCTTC. Residues: CASSPGQALYYNEQFF.

The chain recombines TRBV9 with TRBJ2-2; TRBD1 agrees at 7 bases. Germline CDR1 SGDLS, CDR2 YYNGEE. The CDR3 length is 15 residues. J gave up 3 bases and V 3 bases, and 5 bases lay outside the gene matches. CDR3 bases: TGTGCCAGCAGCGCCGTGACAGGGTACACCGGGGAGCTGTTTTTT. Translated, it gives CASSAVTGYTGELFF.

This clonotype turned up a few times. V and J are TRBV20-1 and TRBJ1-3; D is ambiguous. V was cut by 6 bases and J by 11 bases, with 20 bases left in between. The CDR3 is 13 amino acids. CDR1 DFQATT and CDR2 SNEGSKA come from the germline V gene (reference sequence). The DNA for the CDR3 is TGCAGTGCCTCCGAATGCTTACCCGTCCCCATATATTTT. Translated: CSASECLPVPIYF.

On this clonotype itself: One end of the junction fails to match germline, which may point to a read error. V and J are TRBV11-2 and TRBJ1-2; D is undetermined. Germline V gene data show CDR1 as SGHAT and CDR2 as FQNNGV. The CDR3 sequence is 14 residues long. The CDR3 region is CASSPSFPIYGHTF. The CDR3 coding sequence is TGTGCCAGTAGCCCCAGCTTCCCTATCTATGGCCACACCTTC.